This T cell receptor (beta chain) was retrieved from a study of T cells in Graves' hyperthyroidism and ophthalmopathy. The germline V and J ends were trimmed by 0 bases and 5 bases, with 17 bases remaining between them. The CDR3 loop spans 16 amino acids. CDR1 and CDR2 from the germline V gene are MDHEN and SYDVKM. Amplified TCR beta CDR3 regions came from RNA transcripts. With the HTBI primer set, the TCR CDR3 went through a first round of RT-PCR. TCRdb ran MiXCR on the multiplex PCR reads and lists one entry per CDR3 protein. The data contain a few hundred thousand distinct CDR3 sequences, about 15% of them singletons. The study's findings and limits: Most thyroid clonotypes expanded above 0.001 appeared in blood too. It was a median approximately 6 months before onset that the model predicted ophthalmopathy.

This clonotype was counted at least ten times. The antigen is undetermined. The rearrangement uses TRBV28 and TRBJ2-7; D might be TRBD1 (5 bases). The sequenced sample consisted of blood. This clonotype originated in a woman aged 60-75 years with Graves' ophthalmopathy. CDR3 protein: CASSLWSTDESNEQYF. Written as DNA, the CDR3 is TGTGCCAGCAGTTTATGGTCGACAGACGAGTCCAACGAGCAGTACTTC.